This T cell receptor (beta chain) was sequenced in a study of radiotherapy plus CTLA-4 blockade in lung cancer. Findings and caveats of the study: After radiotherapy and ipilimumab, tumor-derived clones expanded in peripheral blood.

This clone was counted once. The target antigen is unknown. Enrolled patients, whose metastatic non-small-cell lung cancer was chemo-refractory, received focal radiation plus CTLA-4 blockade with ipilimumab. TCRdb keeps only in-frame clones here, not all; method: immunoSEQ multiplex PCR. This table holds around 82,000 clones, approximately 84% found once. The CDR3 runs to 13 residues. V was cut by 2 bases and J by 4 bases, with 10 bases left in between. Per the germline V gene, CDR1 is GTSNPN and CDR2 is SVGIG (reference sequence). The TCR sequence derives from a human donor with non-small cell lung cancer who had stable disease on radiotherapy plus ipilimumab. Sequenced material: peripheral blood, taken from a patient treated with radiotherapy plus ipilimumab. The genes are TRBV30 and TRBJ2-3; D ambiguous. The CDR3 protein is CAWSQRSADTQYF. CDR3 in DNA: TGTGCCTGGAGTCAGAGGTCGGCAGATACGCAGTATTTT. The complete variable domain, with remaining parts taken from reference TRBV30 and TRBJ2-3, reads SQTIHQWPATLVQPVGSPLSLECTVEGTSNPNLYWYRQAAGRGLQLLFYSVGIGQISSEVPQNLSASRPQDRQFILSSKKLLLSDSGFYLCAWSQRSADTQYFGPGTRLTVL.